The 21 T cell receptor beta chains below were found in one sample sequenced in a study of blood T cell repertoires in COVID-19. Profiling relied on immunoSEQ multiplex PCR, and the TCRdb table lists in-frame clones only, not all of them. The sample gives under 350,000 clones, approximately 86% of which show up once; 4% to 5% is in the top ten. The specimen was PBMCs or T cells enriched from blood (not recorded which). Every receptor here comes from a woman between 35 and 50 years old with acute COVID-19.

The V gene is TRBV5-6, the J gene TRBJ2-3; D is perhaps TRBD2 (5 bases). Germline V gene sequence: CDR1 SGHDT, CDR2 YYEEEE. V was clipped by 4 bases and J by 1 base, with 10 bases between them. CDR3 size: 14 residues. The CDR3 reads CASSPGLRTDTQYF. In nucleotides, the CDR3 is TGTGCCAGCAGCCCAGGACTGCGCACAGATACGCAGTATTTT.

This clone showed up just once. The CDR3 reads CASSFGSPAPGNTIYF. CDR3 bases: TGTGCCAGCAGCTTCGGGAGCCCGGCTCCTGGAAACACCATATATTTT. The genes are TRBV9 and TRBJ1-3; D is uncertain. CDR3 length: 16 residues. From germline, CDR1 is SGDLS and CDR2 YYNGEE. The V gene lost 4 bases and the J gene lost 2 bases, with 16 bases spanning the gap.

The chain combines TRBV12-3 or TRBV12-4 with TRBJ1-6; D might be TRBD1 (6 bases). V was trimmed by 6 bases and J by 7 bases, leaving 10 bases between them. The CDR3 has 13 amino acids. The CDR3 reads CASRRTANSPLHF. The CDR3 DNA is TGTGCCAGCAGACGGACAGCCAATTCACCCCTCCACTTT.

V and J are TRBV10-3 and TRBJ1-2; 7 bases line up with TRBD1. The CDR3 totals 14 residues. CDR1 and CDR2 from the germline V gene are ENHRY and SYGVKD. Losses at the gene ends were 6 bases for V and 4 bases for J; bases not matched to a gene: 8. In DNA, the CDR3 is TGTGCCATCAGAAAAGGGGGCACCCCCTATGGCTACACCTTC. It translates to CAIRKGGTPYGYTF.

The chain joins TRBV18 to TRBJ1-3; D might be TRBD1 (5 bases). Germline assignment: CDR1 KGHSH and CDR2 LQKENI. V was trimmed by 2 bases and J by 0 bases, leaving 11 bases between them. This CDR3 has 16 residues. The CDR3 loop is CASSPFQGYSGNTIYF. In DNA, the CDR3 is TGTGCCAGCTCACCATTCCAGGGCTACTCTGGAAACACCATATATTTT.

DNA for the CDR3: TGTGCCACCAGTGGTGGCGGCTATAGCAATCAGCCCCAGCATTTT. Encoded protein: CATSGGGYSNQPQHF. The chain links TRBV24-1 to TRBJ1-5; D not certain. This CDR3 is built from 15 residues. Looked up from germline, CDR1 is KGHDR and CDR2 is SFDVKD. Trimming took off 5 bases at V and 0 bases at J, with 10 bases between the two ends.

V is TRBV2 and J is TRBJ2-3; the D is unclear. V was pared by 5 bases and J by 0 bases, with 9 bases between. This CDR3 has 14 residues. In germline, CDR1 is SNHLY, CDR2 FYNNEI. The CDR3 loop is CASSRFSSTDTQYF. The CDR3 DNA reads TGTGCCAGCAGTCGGTTCTCTAGCACAGATACGCAGTATTTT.

The V and J genes are TRBV5-8 and TRBJ2-5, with 8 bases lining up with TRBD1. J was trimmed by 5 bases and V by 4 bases; bases with no gene match: 10. This CDR3 is 15 amino acids long. Germline loops: CDR1 SGHTS, CDR2 YDEGEE. The DNA of the CDR3 is TGTGCCAGCAGCGCCCGACAGGGGCCGGTGGAGACCCAGTACTTC. As protein: CASSARQGPVETQYF.

The chain couples TRBV9 to TRBJ1-1, with D unresolved. Looked up from germline, CDR1 is SGDLS and CDR2 is YYNGEE. The V end lost 3 bases, the J end lost 4 bases, and 10 bases lay between the germline ends. The CDR3 length is 13 residues. The CDR3 DNA reads TGTGCCAGCAGCGAAGAGGGAGGCACTGAAGCTTTCTTT. The encoded protein is CASSEEGGTEAFF.

This chain links TRBV3-1 (or the pseudogene TRBV3-2) with TRBJ1-1, with 8 nucleotides matching TRBD1. CDR3 length equals 13 residues. Germline values: CDR1 LGHDT, CDR2 YNNKEL (reference sequence). J was trimmed by 6 bases and V by 5 bases; bases with no gene match: 5. DNA of the CDR3: TGTGCCAGCAGCGTAACAGGGGGGGCTGAAGCTTTCTTT. Its protein is CASSVTGGAEAFF.

The chain employs TRBV4-2 and TRBJ1-4; 7 bases match TRBD1. V lost 0 bases, J lost 11 bases, and 6 bases stayed unmatched. The V gene's germline CDR1 is LGHNA and CDR2 YNFKEQ. There are 14 residues in the CDR3. The DNA of the CDR3 is TGTGCCAGCAGCCAAGACCAGGGGGTGGGGAAACTGTTTTTT. Amino acids: CASSQDQGVGKLFF.

This chain connects TRBV13 to TRBJ1-5; no clear D. The V end was cut by 0 bases, the J end by 6 bases, with 9 bases between. The CDR3 consists of 14 residues. Germline CDR1 reads PRHDT; CDR2 reads FYEKMQ (reference sequence). The chain's CDR3 is CASSLGRVFQPQHF. The CDR3 DNA sequence: TGTGCCAGCAGCTTAGGTAGAGTCTTTCAGCCCCAGCATTTT.

The genes are TRBV5-1 and TRBJ2-5, with TRBD2 identical over 8 bases. The length of the CDR3 is 16 residues. The germline gives CDR1 SGHRS, CDR2 YFSETQ. Trimming removed 0 bases from V and 2 bases from J; junction bases left unmatched: 6. CDR3 DNA: TGCGCCAGCAGCTTGGGTTTTACGGGGGGGCAAGAGACCCAGTACTTC. Translated: CASSLGFTGGQETQYF.

This sequence joins TRBV2 and TRBJ2-1, with 7 bases fitting TRBD1. Germline trimming cut 5 bases from V and 4 bases from J; bases unmatched to any gene: 11. CDR3 length equals 16 residues. Germline V gives CDR1 SNHLY, CDR2 FYNNEI. The CDR3 sequence is CASSSNRGVRYNEQFF. In DNA form, the CDR3 reads TGTGCCAGCAGTAGTAACAGGGGAGTACGGTACAATGAGCAGTTCTTC. Variable domain in full (rest from reference TRBV2 and TRBJ2-1): EPEVTQTPSHQVTQMGQEVILRCVPISNHLYFYWYRQILGQKVEFLVSFYNNEISEKSEIFDDQFSVERPDGSNFTLKIRSTKLEDSAMYFCASSSNRGVRYNEQFFGPGTRLTVL.

The rearrangement links TRBV7-6 to TRBJ2-3; D is perhaps TRBD2 (7 bases). V was shortened by 8 bases and J by 7 bases, with 22 bases between the two germline ends. This CDR3 region has 15 residues. The V gene's germline CDR1 is SGHVS and CDR2 FNYEAQ. The CDR3: CASQLNPGGQNTQYF. The CDR3 coding sequence is TGTGCCAGCCAGCTAAACCCGGGGGGACAAAATACGCAGTATTTT.

The chain recombines TRBV3-1 (or the pseudogene TRBV3-2) with TRBJ2-7, with a possible D match to TRBD2 (5 bases). Germline values: CDR1 LGHDT, CDR2 YNNKEL (reference sequence). The CDR3 consists of 18 residues. V lost 4 bases and J 0 bases, leaving 22 bases between the germline ends. CDR3 in DNA: TGTGCCAGCAGCCGTAACACCGGGATCCAAAAGCCCTCCTACGAGCAGTACTTC. As protein: CASSRNTGIQKPSYEQYF.

The gene calls are TRBV7-8 and TRBJ2-2; TRBD1 aligns across 8 bases. Germline CDR1 and CDR2: SGHVS and FQNEAQ. The CDR3 runs 17 residues. The trim removed 1 base at V and 1 base at J, leaving 5 bases unmatched. CDR3 region: CASSLGGGTGNTGELFF. For the CDR3, the DNA is TGTGCCAGCAGCTTAGGAGGTGGGACAGGGAACACCGGGGAGCTGTTTTTT.

This clone has only a few counts. The chain is built from TRBV12-3 or TRBV12-4 and TRBJ1-6; D remains ambiguous. Trimming stripped 0 bases from V and 14 bases from J, with 11 bases between. There are 13 residues in the CDR3. CDR3 DNA sequence: TGTGCCAGCAGTTTAGCACGCGAAGCTGCCCTCCACTTT. Residues: CASSLAREAALHF.

This clone was seen only once. The chain uses TRBV7-8 and TRBJ2-7, with D perhaps matching TRBD2 (6 bases). The germline gives CDR1 SGHVS, CDR2 FQNEAQ. CDR3 length: 15 amino acids. The V and J ends lost 1 base and 2 bases respectively, with 12 bases between them. CDR3 protein: CASSLGGGGTYEQYF. The CDR3 DNA reads as TGTGCCAGCAGCTTAGGCGGTGGAGGGACCTACGAGCAGTACTTC.

The chain links TRBV10-3 to TRBJ1-1, with D unresolved. Trimming pared 6 bases from V and 1 base from J, leaving 12 bases between. In germline, CDR1 is ENHRY, CDR2 SYGVKD. The CDR3 spans 14 residues. The CDR3 sequence is CAISPFEGNTEAFF. CDR3 nucleotides: TGTGCCATCAGCCCCTTCGAGGGGAACACTGAAGCTTTCTTT.

The rearrangement joins TRBV18 to TRBJ2-1; the match to TRBD2 covers 8 bases. V gave up 4 bases and J gave up 0 bases; unmatched junction bases: 2. The CDR3 length is 15 residues. Germline values: CDR1 KGHSH, CDR2 LQKENI. CDR3 protein: CASSRLASSYNEQFF. CDR3 DNA sequence: TGTGCCAGCTCACGACTAGCGAGCTCCTACAATGAGCAGTTCTTC.